Shown below are 10 T cell receptor beta chains from a single sample sequenced in a study of blood T cell repertoires in COVID-19. Here immunoSEQ multiplex PCR was the method, and the copy in TCRdb shows in-frame clones only, minus some. The sample shows 270,000 or so clones, about 85% of them seen only once. Specimen: PBMCs or T cells enriched from blood (not recorded which). The source is a woman aged 45-59 years who had been exposed to COVID-19.

The rearrangement links TRBV12-3 or TRBV12-4 to TRBJ1-5; D gene unclear. V lost 4 bases and J 2 bases, leaving 3 bases between the germline ends. CDR3 length: 12 residues. The CDR3 sequence: CASSSGNQPQHF. The CDR3 DNA sequence: TGTGCCAGCAGTTCTGGCAATCAGCCCCAGCATTTT.

The gene calls are TRBV4-3 and TRBJ1-1; 7 bases agree with TRBD1. The germline V gene has CDR1 LGHNA and CDR2 YSLEER. This CDR3 is built from 15 residues. J gave up 4 bases and V 3 bases, and 8 bases lay outside the gene matches. The CDR3 DNA follows: TGCGCCAGCAGCCAGGGGACAGCTGCTAGCACTGAAGCTTTCTTT. Its translation is CASSQGTAASTEAFF.

This sequence joins TRBV5-5 and TRBJ1-5; tentatively, D is TRBD1 (5 bases). CDR3 length: 15 residues. The V gene lost 4 bases and the J gene lost 0 bases, with 11 bases spanning the gap. Germline CDR1 reads SGHKS; CDR2 reads YYEKEE (reference sequence). The chain's CDR3 is CASSLTGASNQPQHF. The DNA for the CDR3 is TGTGCCAGCAGCCTTACAGGAGCTAGCAATCAGCCCCAGCATTTT. The complete variable domain, with remaining parts taken from reference TRBV5-5 and TRBJ1-5, reads DAGVTQSPTHLIKTRGQQVTLRCSPISGHKSVSWYQQVLGQGPQFIFQYYEKEERGRGNFPDRFSARQFPNYSSELNVNALLLGDSALYLCASSLTGASNQPQHFGDGTRLSIL.

The chain is built from TRBV13 and TRBJ2-3; 9 nucleotides agree with TRBD2. This CDR3 region has 17 residues. In germline, CDR1 is PRHDT, CDR2 FYEKMQ (reference sequence). V shed 1 base, J shed 1 base, and the junction held 6 bases outside the gene matches. The CDR3 bases are TGTGCCAGCAGCTTAGTGCGGCGGGGGGGACGCACAGATACGCAGTATTTT. Protein: CASSLVRRGGRTDTQYF.

The chain has TRBV5-6 and TRBJ1-5; 12 bases fit TRBD1. This CDR3 contains 17 residues. Germline-derived CDR1 and CDR2 are SGHDT and YYEEEE. The V segment lost 5 bases and the J segment 2 bases; nucleotides outside the gene matches: 8. In nucleotides, the CDR3 is TGTGCCAGCAGTCGGGGACAGGGGGCTCCCGGCAATCAGCCCCAGCATTTT. Protein product: CASSRGQGAPGNQPQHF.

This sequence joins TRBV10-3 and TRBJ2-1, with D perhaps TRBD2 (6 bases). Trimming pared 3 bases from V and 8 bases from J, leaving 17 bases between. Germline CDR1 and CDR2: ENHRY and SYGVKD. The length of the CDR3 is 15 residues. Here the CDR3 reads CAISDGTLSGDEQFF. CDR3 DNA: TGTGCCATCAGTGACGGGACTCTCTCCGGGGATGAGCAGTTCTTC.

The chain joins TRBV5-1 to TRBJ2-7; 10 nucleotides align to TRBD1. The junction had 4 bases not matched to a gene; V was cut back by 5 bases and J by 2 bases. The CDR3 runs 14 residues. Germline V gene sequence: CDR1 SGHRS, CDR2 YFSETQ. The CDR3 here is CASSRTGGAYEQYF. CDR3 DNA sequence: TGCGCCAGCAGTCGGACAGGGGGGGCCTACGAGCAGTACTTC.

This chain connects TRBV13 to TRBJ1-2; 8 nucleotides agree with TRBD1. CDR1 and CDR2 (germline): PRHDT, FYEKMQ (reference sequence). V was clipped by 5 bases and J by 8 bases; unmatched bases: 10. The CDR3 is 14 amino acids. This CDR3 is CASSPPTGAKGYTF. In DNA form, the CDR3 reads TGTGCCAGCAGCCCCCCGACAGGGGCAAAGGGCTACACCTTC.

This sequence joins TRBV6-6 and TRBJ1-1; tentative D call: TRBD1 (6 bases). Between the trimmed V and J ends, which lost 5 bases and 1 base, there was a span of 11 bases. The germline CDR1 and CDR2 sequences are MNHNY and SVGAGI (reference sequence). The CDR3 extends over 14 amino acids. CDR3 DNA: TGTGCCAGCAGTACCAGGGGAGCGAACACTGAAGCTTTCTTT. Protein product: CASSTRGANTEAFF.

This chain connects TRBV27 to TRBJ1-2; TRBD1 aligns across 7 bases. Germline V CDR1 and CDR2: MNHEY, SMNVEV (reference sequence). This CDR3 region has 14 residues. J gave up 4 bases and V 2 bases, and 4 bases lay outside the gene matches. The CDR3 bases are TGTGCCAGCAGTTTAAAAGGGGGCCTCTATGGCTACACCTTC. Amino acids: CASSLKGGLYGYTF.